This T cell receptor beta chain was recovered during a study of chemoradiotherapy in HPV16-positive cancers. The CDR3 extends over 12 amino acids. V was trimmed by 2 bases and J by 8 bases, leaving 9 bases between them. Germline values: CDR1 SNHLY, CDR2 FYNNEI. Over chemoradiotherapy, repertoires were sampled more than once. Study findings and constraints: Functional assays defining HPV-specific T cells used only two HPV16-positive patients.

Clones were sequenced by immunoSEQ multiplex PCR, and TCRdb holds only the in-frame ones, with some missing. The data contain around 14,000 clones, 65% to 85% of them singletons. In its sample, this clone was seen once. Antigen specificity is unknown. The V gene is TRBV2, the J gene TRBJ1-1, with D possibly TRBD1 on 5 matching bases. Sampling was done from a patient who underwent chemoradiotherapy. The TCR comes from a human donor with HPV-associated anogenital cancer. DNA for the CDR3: TGTGCCAGCAGTGAACTAGGGGACGAAGCTTTCTTT. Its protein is CASSELGDEAFF.